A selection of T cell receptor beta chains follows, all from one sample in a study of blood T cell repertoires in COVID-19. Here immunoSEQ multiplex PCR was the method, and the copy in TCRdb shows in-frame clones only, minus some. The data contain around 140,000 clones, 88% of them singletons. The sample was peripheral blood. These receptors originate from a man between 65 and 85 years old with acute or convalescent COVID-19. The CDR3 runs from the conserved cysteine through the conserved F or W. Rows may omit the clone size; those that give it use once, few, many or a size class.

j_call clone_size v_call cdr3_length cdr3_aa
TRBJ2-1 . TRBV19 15 CASSRRTSVWDEQFF
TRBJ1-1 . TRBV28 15 CASSLFLQGNTEAFF
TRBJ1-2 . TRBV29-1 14 CSATGQAYGYGYTF
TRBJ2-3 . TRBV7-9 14 CASSRPGITDTQYF
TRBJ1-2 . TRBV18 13 CASSPGRGYGYTF
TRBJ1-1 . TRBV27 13 CANSLTGPTEAFF
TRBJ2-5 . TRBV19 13 CASSAGRGETQYF
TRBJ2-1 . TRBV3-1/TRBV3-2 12 CASKGWGDEQFF
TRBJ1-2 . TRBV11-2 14 CASSLPQRSGGYTF
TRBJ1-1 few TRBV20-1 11 CSASKNTEAFF
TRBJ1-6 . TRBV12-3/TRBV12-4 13 CASNRNGDSALHF
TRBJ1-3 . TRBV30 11 CAWMSGNTIYF
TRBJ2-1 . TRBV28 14 CASSPGFGGREQFF
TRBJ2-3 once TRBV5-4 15 CASSLDLAGEDTQYF
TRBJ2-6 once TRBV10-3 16 CAISDNTRSGANVLTF
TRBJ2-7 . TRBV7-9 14 CASSLPGQGSEQYF